This TCR beta chain was captured by sequencing in a study of PD-1 blockade in classical Hodgkin lymphoma. Study as a whole: Patients were infused with nivolumab 3 mg/kg every 2 weeks.

A remark on this clone: Its matching antigen is unknown.

The CDR3 runs to 16 residues. Study-level findings and limits: Complete responders started with a diversity level that resembled newly diagnosed patients at baseline.

Time point here: cycle 4 day 1 (C4D1), after 6 weeks of nivolumab. Each patient's relapse followed autologous stem cell transplantation, and brentuximab vedotin exposure varied. Sequencing was performed with immunoSEQ multiplex PCR; in TCRdb, only in-frame clones are kept and a portion is missing. The table has roughly 20,000 clones, 80% seen once. The genes are TRBV21-1 and TRBJ2-2; no DNA check was done on the table's D call, TRBD1. TRBV21-1 is described as a pseudogene. This specimen consisted of peripheral blood mononuclear cells (PBMCs), obtained before the fourth cycle of nivolumab. The clonotype was recovered from a human donor with classical Hodgkin lymphoma. The CDR3 bases are TGTGCCAGCAGCGACCGGGACAGGGAAGTTTCCGGGGAGCTGTTTTTT. It encodes CASSDRDREVSGELFF.